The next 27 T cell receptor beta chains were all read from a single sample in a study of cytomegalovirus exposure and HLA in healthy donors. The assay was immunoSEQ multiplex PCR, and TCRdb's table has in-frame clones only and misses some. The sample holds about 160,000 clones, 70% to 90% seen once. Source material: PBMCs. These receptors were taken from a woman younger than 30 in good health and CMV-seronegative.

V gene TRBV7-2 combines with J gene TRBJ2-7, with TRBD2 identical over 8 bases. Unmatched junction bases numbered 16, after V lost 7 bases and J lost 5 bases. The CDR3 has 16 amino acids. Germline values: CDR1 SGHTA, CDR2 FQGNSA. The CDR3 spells CASTQVGTSISDEQYF. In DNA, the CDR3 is TGTGCCAGCACCCAAGTTGGGACTAGTATATCGGACGAGCAGTACTTC.

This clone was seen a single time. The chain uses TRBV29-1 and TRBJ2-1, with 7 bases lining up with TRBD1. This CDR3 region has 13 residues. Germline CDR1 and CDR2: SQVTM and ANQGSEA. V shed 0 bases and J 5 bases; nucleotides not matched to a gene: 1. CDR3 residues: CSVEDGQDNEQFF. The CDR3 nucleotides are TGCAGCGTTGAAGATGGACAGGACAATGAGCAGTTCTTC.

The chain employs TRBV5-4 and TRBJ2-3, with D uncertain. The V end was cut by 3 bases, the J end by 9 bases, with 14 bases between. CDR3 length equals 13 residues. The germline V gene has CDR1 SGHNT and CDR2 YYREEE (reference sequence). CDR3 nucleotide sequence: TGTGCCAGCAGCTCCGACCGTGAGAGGACGCAGTATTTT. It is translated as CASSSDRERTQYF.

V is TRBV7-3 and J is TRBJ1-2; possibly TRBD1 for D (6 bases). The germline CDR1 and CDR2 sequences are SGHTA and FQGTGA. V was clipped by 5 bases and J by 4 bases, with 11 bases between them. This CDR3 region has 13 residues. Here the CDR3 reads CASSPGQAYGYTF. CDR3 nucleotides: TGTGCCAGCAGCCCGGGACAAGCCTATGGCTACACCTTC. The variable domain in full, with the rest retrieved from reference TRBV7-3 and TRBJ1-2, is GAGVSQTPSNKVTEKGKYVELRCDPISGHTALYWYRQSLGQGPEFLIYFQGTGAADDSGLPNDRFFAVRPEGSVSTLKIQRTERGDSAVYLCASSPGQAYGYTFGSGTRLTVV.

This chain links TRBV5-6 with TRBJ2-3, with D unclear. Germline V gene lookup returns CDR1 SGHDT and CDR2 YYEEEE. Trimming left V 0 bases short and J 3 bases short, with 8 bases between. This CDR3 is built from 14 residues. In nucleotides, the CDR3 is TGTGCCAGCAGCTTGGTTGAGGTGACAGATACGCAGTATTTT. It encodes CASSLVEVTDTQYF.

The CDR3 protein is CASSLYRAGDTGELFF. In nucleotides, the CDR3 is TGTGCCAGTAGTCTCTACAGGGCTGGAGACACCGGGGAGCTGTTTTTT. This sequence joins TRBV19 and TRBJ2-2, with a tentative D call TRBD1 (6 bases). Germline V gene sequence: CDR1 LNHDA, CDR2 SQIVND (reference sequence). With 5 bases removed from V and 3 bases from J, the gap between germline ends came to 16 bases. This CDR3 is 16 amino acids long.

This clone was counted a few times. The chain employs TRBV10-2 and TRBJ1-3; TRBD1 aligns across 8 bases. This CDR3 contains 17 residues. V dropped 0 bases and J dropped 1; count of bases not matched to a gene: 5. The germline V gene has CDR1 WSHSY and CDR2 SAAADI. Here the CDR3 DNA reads TGCGCCAGCAGTGAGTCGATACAGGGGGTTTCTGGAAACACCATATATTTT. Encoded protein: CASSESIQGVSGNTIYF.

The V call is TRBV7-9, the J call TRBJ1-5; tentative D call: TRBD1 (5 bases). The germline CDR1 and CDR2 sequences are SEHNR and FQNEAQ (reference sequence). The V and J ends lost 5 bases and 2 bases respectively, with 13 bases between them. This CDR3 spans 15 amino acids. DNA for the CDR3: TGTGCCAGCAGCGGCCCTCGGGGGGGCAATCAGCCCCAGCATTTT. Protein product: CASSGPRGGNQPQHF.

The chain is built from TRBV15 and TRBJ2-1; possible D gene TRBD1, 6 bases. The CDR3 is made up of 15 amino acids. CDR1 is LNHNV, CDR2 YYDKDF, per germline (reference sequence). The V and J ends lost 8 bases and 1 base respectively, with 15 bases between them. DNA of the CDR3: TGTGCCACCGCAACCCATACAGGGTCCTACAATGAGCAGTTCTTC. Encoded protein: CATATHTGSYNEQFF.

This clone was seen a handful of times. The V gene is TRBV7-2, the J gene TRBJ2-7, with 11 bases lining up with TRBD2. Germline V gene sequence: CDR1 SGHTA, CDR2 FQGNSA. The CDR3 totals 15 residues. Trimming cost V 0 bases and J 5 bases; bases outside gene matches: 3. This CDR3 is CASSLALAGGHEQYF. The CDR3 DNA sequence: TGTGCCAGCAGCTTAGCGCTAGCGGGAGGCCACGAGCAGTACTTC.

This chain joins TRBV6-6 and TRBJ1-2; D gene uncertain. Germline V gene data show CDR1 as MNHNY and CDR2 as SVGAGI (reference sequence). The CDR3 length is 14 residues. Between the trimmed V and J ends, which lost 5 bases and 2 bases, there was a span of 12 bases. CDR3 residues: CASSLPERNYGYTF. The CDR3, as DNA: TGTGCCAGCAGTCTCCCCGAGAGGAACTATGGCTACACCTTC.

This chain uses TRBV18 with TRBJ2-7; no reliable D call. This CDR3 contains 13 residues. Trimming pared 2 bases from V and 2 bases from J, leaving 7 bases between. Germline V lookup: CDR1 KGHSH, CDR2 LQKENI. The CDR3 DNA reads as TGTGCCAGCTCACCATATTCAGCCTACGAGCAGTACTTC. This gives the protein CASSPYSAYEQYF.

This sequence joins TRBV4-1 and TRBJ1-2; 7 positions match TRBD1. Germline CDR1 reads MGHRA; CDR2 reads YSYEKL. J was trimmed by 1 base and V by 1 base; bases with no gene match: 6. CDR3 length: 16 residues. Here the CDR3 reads CASSQVEGALNYGYTF. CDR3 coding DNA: TGCGCCAGCAGCCAAGTGGAGGGGGCCCTTAACTATGGCTACACCTTC.

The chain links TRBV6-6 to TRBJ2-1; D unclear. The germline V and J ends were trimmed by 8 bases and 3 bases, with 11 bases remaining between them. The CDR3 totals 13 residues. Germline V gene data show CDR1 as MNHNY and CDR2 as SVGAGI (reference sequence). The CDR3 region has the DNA TGTGCCAGCCAAACCAGTGACTACAATGAGCAGTTCTTC. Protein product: CASQTSDYNEQFF.

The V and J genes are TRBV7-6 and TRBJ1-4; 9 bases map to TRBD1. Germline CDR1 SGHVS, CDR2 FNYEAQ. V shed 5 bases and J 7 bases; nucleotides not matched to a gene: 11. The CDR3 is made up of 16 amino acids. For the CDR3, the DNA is TGTGCCAGCAGCCTACAGGGGGCAGCCCGCGGTGAAAAACTGTTTTTT. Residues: CASSLQGAARGEKLFF.

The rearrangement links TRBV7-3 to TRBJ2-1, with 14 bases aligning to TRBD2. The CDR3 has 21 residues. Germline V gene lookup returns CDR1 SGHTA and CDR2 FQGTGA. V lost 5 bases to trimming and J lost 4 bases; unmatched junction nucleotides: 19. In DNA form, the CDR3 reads TGTGCCAGCAGCCGGACTAGCGGGGGGACCCGGGCCCAGTCAGGGTACAATGAGCAGTTCTTC. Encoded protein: CASSRTSGGTRAQSGYNEQFF. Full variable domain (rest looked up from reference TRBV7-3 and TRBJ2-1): GAGVSQTPSNKVTEKGKYVELRCDPISGHTALYWYRQSLGQGPEFLIYFQGTGAADDSGLPNDRFFAVRPEGSVSTLKIQRTERGDSAVYLCASSRTSGGTRAQSGYNEQFFGPGTRLTVL.

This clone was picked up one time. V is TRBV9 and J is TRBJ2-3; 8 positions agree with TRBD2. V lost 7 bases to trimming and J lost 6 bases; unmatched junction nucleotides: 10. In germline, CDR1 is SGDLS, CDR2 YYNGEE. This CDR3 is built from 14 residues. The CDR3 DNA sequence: TGTGCCAGCGCGGGGACTAGTAGAGGGGATACGCAGTATTTT. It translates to CASAGTSRGDTQYF.

The CDR3 DNA reads TGTGCCAGCAGTTCCTCCACCGGGACTAGCGGGAGAATCCTTGGTGAGCAGTTCTTC. Translation gives CASSSSTGTSGRILGEQFF. The chain joins TRBV13 to TRBJ2-1, with TRBD2 identical over 14 bases. Germline-derived CDR1 and CDR2 are PRHDT and FYEKMQ (reference sequence). The J segment lost 9 bases and the V segment lost 6 bases, leaving 19 bases of the junction unmatched. CDR3 size: 19 residues.

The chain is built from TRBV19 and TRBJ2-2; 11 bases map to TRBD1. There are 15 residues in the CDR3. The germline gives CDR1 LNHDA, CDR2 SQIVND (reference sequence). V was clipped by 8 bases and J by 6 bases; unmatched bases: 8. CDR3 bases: TGTGCCAGTGGATGGACAGGGGGCGCGTCCGGGGAGCTGTTTTTT. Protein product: CASGWTGGASGELFF.

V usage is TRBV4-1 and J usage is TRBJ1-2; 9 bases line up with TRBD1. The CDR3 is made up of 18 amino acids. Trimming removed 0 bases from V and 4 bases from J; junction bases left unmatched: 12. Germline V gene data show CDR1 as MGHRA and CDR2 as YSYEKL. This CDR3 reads CASSQEDFRTGAGYGYTF. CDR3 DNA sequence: TGCGCCAGCAGCCAAGAAGACTTCAGGACAGGGGCGGGCTATGGCTACACCTTC.

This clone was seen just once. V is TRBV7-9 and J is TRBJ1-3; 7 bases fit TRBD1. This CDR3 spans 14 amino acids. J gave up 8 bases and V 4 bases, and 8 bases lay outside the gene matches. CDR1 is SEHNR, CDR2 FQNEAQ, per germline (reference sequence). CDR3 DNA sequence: TGTGCCAGCAGCTCGGTGGGACAGAGGGACACCATATATTTT. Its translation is CASSSVGQRDTIYF.

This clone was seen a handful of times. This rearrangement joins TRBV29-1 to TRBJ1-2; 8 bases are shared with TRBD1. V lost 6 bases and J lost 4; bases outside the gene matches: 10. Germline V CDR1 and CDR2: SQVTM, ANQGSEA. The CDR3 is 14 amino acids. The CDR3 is CSVRGGTGIYGYTF. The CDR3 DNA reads TGCAGCGTACGTGGAGGGACAGGTATCTATGGCTACACCTTC.

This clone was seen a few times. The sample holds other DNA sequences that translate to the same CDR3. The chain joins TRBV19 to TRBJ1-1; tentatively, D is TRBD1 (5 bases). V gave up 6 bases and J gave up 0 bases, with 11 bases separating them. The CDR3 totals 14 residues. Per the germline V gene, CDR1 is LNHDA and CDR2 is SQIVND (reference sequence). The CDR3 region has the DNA TGTGCCAGTAGGGACACCGCCATGAACACTGAAGCTTTCTTT. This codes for CASRDTAMNTEAFF.

Written as DNA, the CDR3 is TGTGCCAGTAGTCCGGACAGGCCAATTTCCTACGAGCAGTACTTC. Protein product: CASSPDRPISYEQYF. The J gene is TRBJ2-7, the V gene TRBV19, with 7 bases lining up with TRBD1. The germline V gene encodes CDR1 LNHDA and CDR2 SQIVND (reference sequence). The V gene end was trimmed by 5 bases and the J gene end by 1 base; junction bases not matched to a gene: 8. This CDR3 region has 15 residues.

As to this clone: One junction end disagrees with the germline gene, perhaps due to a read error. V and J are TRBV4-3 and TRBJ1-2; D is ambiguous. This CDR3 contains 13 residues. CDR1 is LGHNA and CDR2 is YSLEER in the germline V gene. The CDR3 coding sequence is TGCGCCAGCAGCCAAGAATTACGACATTTCCTCGCATTC. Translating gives CASSQELRHFLAF.

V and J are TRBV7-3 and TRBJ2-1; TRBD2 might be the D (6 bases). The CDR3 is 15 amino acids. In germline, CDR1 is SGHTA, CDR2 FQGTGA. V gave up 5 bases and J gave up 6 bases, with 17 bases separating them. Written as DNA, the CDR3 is TGTGCCAGCAGCCCAACCGGGGGACTCTTCAATGAGCAGTTCTTC. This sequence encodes CASSPTGGLFNEQFF.

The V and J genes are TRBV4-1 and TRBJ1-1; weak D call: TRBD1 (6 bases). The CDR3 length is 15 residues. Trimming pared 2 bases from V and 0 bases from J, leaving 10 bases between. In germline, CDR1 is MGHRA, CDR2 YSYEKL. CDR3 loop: CASSQNRAMNTEAFF. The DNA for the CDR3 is TGCGCCAGCAGCCAAAACAGGGCCATGAACACTGAAGCTTTCTTT.